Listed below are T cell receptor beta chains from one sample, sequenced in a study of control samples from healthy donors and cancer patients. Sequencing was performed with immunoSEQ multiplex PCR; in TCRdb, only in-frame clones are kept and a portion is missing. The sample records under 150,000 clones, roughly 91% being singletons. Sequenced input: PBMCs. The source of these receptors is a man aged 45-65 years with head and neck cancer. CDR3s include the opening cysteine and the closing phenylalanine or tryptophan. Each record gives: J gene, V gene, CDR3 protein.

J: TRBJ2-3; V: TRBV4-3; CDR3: CASSQWLATSTDTQYF
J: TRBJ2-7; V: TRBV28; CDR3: CASSSPGLVVEQYF
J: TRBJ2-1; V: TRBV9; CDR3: CASSVAINLGTYNEQFF
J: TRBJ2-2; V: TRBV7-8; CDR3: CASAEAGSGELFF
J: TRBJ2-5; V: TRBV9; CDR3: CASSSRGAYQETQYF
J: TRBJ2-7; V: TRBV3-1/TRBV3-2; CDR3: CASSQEIGTGLGNEQYF
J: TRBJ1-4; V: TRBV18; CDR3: CASSPWDSGKLFF
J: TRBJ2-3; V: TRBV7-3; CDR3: CASSLGQGSDTQYF
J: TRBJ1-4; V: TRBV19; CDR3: CASSLYRKGDEKLFF
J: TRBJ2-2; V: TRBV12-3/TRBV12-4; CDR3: CASSSRGEELFF
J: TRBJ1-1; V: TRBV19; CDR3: CASSLGNMNTEAFF
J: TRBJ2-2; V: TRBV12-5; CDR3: CASAGGQIYTGELFF
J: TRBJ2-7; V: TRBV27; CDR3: CASSTGQGYEQYF